The rows below give T cell receptor beta chains drawn from one sample of a study of blood T cell repertoires in COVID-19. Profiled with immunoSEQ multiplex PCR; TCRdb holds only in-frame clones, not every one. This table has approximately 130,000 clones, approximately 85% appearing once. The specimen was peripheral blood. These receptors all stem from a human donor in a cohort sampled during active COVID-19. CDR3s include the opening cysteine and the closing phenylalanine or tryptophan. A D gene is named only where the DNA matches it firmly. A clone size is listed for some rows: how often the clone was seen (once, few, many), or a class if it is expanded.

>TRBV15|TRBJ1-2|.|15|.
TGTGCCACCAGCGTAGGGGGGGTAGCAAACTATGGCTACACCTTC
CATSVGGVANYGYTF
>TRBV27|TRBJ1-2|.|14|.
TGTGCCAGCAGTTTATTCGGCAGAGGCTATGGCTACACCTTC
CASSLFGRGYGYTF
>TRBV27|TRBJ1-2|TRBD1|15|.
TGTGCCAGCAGGACACCGGGACAGGGGCGCTATGGCTACACCTTC
CASRTPGQGRYGYTF
>TRBV4-1|TRBJ1-2|.|14|few
TGCGCCAGCAGCCCAAGCGGCAGGGGCCCTGGCTACACCTTC
CASSPSGRGPGYTF
>TRBV9|TRBJ1-2|TRBD1|15|.
TGTGCCAGCAGCGCCGACCGACAGGGACGGGGCGGCTACACCTTC
CASSADRQGRGGYTF
>TRBV19|TRBJ1-2|.|13|.
TGTGCCAGCCAGACATCCGCGCTGGCTGGCTACACCTTC
CASQTSALAGYTF
>TRBV4-3|TRBJ2-7|TRBD2|15|once
TGCGCCAGCAGCCAACAAGCGGGGGGCCTGGACGAGCAGTACTTC
CASSQQAGGLDEQYF
>TRBV6-1|TRBJ1-1|.|14|.
TGTGCCAGCAGTGAACATGGGGAGGCCACTGAAGCTTTCTTT
CASSEHGEATEAFF
>TRBV7-9|TRBJ2-3|TRBD2|15|.
TGTGCCAGCAGCCTACTAGCGGGACCCACAGATACGCAGTATTTT
CASSLLAGPTDTQYF
>TRBV6-2/TRBV6-3|TRBJ1-2|.|11|.
TGTGCCAGCAGCATCAGATATGGCTACACCTTC
CASSIRYGYTF
>TRBV12-3/TRBV12-4|TRBJ1-5|.|13|once
TGTGCCAGCAGTTTATCCGAGAATCAGCCCCAGCATTTT
CASSLSENQPQHF
>TRBV5-4|TRBJ1-2|TRBD1|14|.
TGTGCCAGCAGCGTGGGACAGATTAACTATGGCTACACCTTC
CASSVGQINYGYTF
>TRBV7-3|TRBJ2-3|TRBD2|21|.
TGTGCCAGCAGCTTAAGCCGGGGACTAGCGGGGGGACTATCTATCTCAGATACGCAGTATTTT
CASSLSRGLAGGLSISDTQYF
>TRBV7-9|TRBJ1-1|.|14|.
TGTGCCAGCTCCGCTACAGGCGGGGGGACTGAAGCTTTCTTT
CASSATGGGTEAFF
>TRBV6-5|TRBJ1-5|.|15|.
TGTGCCAGCAACCCGACAGCCAATTTCAATCAGCCCCAGCATTTT
CASNPTANFNQPQHF
>TRBV27|TRBJ1-1|.|16|.
TGTGCCAGCAGTTTATACGGCGGGGGCGAGAACACTGAAGCTTTCTTT
CASSLYGGGENTEAFF
>TRBV5-4|TRBJ2-1|TRBD2|15|.
TGTGCCAGCAGCGCCAGCGGGGGAACCTACAATGAGCAGTTCTTC
CASSASGGTYNEQFF
>TRBV2|TRBJ2-3|TRBD2|16|few
TGTGCCAGCAGTGGTTTAGCGGGAGAAGGTGGGGATACGCAGTATTTT
CASSGLAGEGGDTQYF
>TRBV2|TRBJ2-7|.|14|.
TGTGCCAGCAGGGGTCACAGGAGCTCCTACGAGCAGTACTTC
CASRGHRSSYEQYF
>TRBV5-1|TRBJ1-5|TRBD1|15|once
TGCGCCAGCAGCTTGGACCCAGGGGGAGGTCAGCCCCAGCATTTT
CASSLDPGGGQPQHF
>TRBV30|TRBJ2-2|.|12|.
TGTGCCTGGCGTAGCGGAACCGGGGAGCTGTTTTTT
CAWRSGTGELFF
>TRBV10-3|TRBJ1-2|.|13|.
TGTGCCACTACCCAGGATTTCGGCTATGGCTACACCTTC
CATTQDFGYGYTF
>TRBV15|TRBJ1-3|.|14|.
TGTGCCACCAGCCCTGGCGGTTCTGGAAACACCATATATTTT
CATSPGGSGNTIYF
>TRBV5-4|TRBJ2-5|TRBD2|15|.
TGTGCCAGCAGCTTACGGACTAGCGGGGTTGAGACCCAGTACTTC
CASSLRTSGVETQYF
>TRBV6-4|TRBJ2-3|.|14|.
TGTGCCAGCAGTGAGGGGACTGACACAGATACGCAGTATTTT
CASSEGTDTDTQYF
>TRBV19|TRBJ1-2|TRBD1|18|.
TGTGCCAGCGAATGGACCGGGACAGTTGCCTTTGATGACTATGGCTACACCTTC
CASEWTGTVAFDDYGYTF
>TRBV19|TRBJ2-3|.|13|.
TGTGCCAGTAGTCCCAGTAGCTCAGATACGCAGTATTTT
CASSPSSSDTQYF
>TRBV4-1|TRBJ2-4|TRBD1|19|.
TGCGCCAGCAGCCAATACACAGGGGACCTTAAACTAGCCAAAAACATTCAGTACTTC
CASSQYTGDLKLAKNIQYF
>TRBV7-9|TRBJ2-7|.|15|.
TGTGCCAGCAGCCGGGACGCACCGAGGGAGGTACAGCAGTACTTC
CASSRDAPREVQQYF
>TRBV4-2|TRBJ2-2|TRBD1|18|.
TGTGCCAGCAGCCCGTTCGCGGGACAGGGGGCGAAGGGGGGGGAGCTGTTTTTT
CASSPFAGQGAKGGELFF
>TRBV18|TRBJ2-2|.|13|.
TGTGCCAGCTCACCCACTATATCCGGGGAGCTGTTTTTT
CASSPTISGELFF
>TRBV19|TRBJ1-5|.|17|.
TGTGCCAGTAGTATAGAAACGGCAGGGGCTTATTATCAGCCCCAGCATTTT
CASSIETAGAYYQPQHF
>TRBV6-6|TRBJ1-1|.|12|.
TGTGCCAGCAGATCGTTGGAGACTGAAGCTTTCTTT
CASRSLETEAFF
>TRBV7-9|TRBJ2-1|.|13|.
TGTGCCAGCAGAGACCGACTCGACAATGAGCAGTTCTTC
CASRDRLDNEQFF
>TRBV9|TRBJ1-2|TRBD1|14|.
TGTGCCAGCAGCGAACTCAGGGGGACCGACGGCTACACCTTC
CASSELRGTDGYTF
>TRBV5-1|TRBJ2-7|TRBD1|15|.
TGCGCCAGCAGCTTGGAGGGGACAGGGACCCACGAGCAGTACTTC
CASSLEGTGTHEQYF
>TRBV30|TRBJ1-6|.|15|.
TGTGCCCTTTCGTCATTTAGCTCCTATAATTCACCCCTCCACTTT
CALSSFSSYNSPLHF